Reported below is one T cell receptor beta chain. Its antigen is as yet unknown. The data were taken from a study of cytomegalovirus exposure and HLA in healthy donors. Amplification used 60 Vbeta primers and 13 Jbeta primers. The method was immunoSEQ multiplex PCR; TCRdb's version includes in-frame clones alone and lacks a portion of them. The repertoire holds about 95,000 clones, with about 81% as singletons. CDR1 and CDR2 (germline): SGHAT, FQNNGV. The ends were cut back, 7 bases at V and 3 bases at J, with 19 bases in the middle. This CDR3 spans 15 amino acids. Study-wide points: As a later analysis revealed, the rate of TCR association differed by HLA locus, with DRB1 most and HLA-C fewest.

The specimen sequenced was PBMCs. The chain recombines TRBV11-2 with TRBJ2-7; tentatively, D is TRBD1 (5 bases). The TCR sequence derives from a man between 18 and 29 years old in good health and CMV-seropositive. CDR3 nucleotides: TGTGCCAGCACCTCTTACAAAGGACACAACTACGAGCAGTACTTC. It specifies CASTSYKGHNYEQYF.